Listed below are T cell receptor beta chains from one sample, sequenced in a study of T-cell reconstitution after alpha-beta-depleted transplantation in children. TCRdb re-called the PCR reads through MiXCR, storing one row per CDR3 protein. The sample lists 250,000 to 300,000 distinct CDR3 sequences, over 7% occurring once. Sequencing was performed on peripheral blood, taken 360 days after TCRalphabeta/CD19-depleted stem cell transplant. Receptor source: a female patient aged 2 to 10 who had a stem cell transplant for Fanconi anemia, so the T cells may come from the graft donor. CDR3s leave out the opening cysteine and the closing phenylalanine or tryptophan.

J: TRBJ1-6
V: TRBV12-3/TRBV12-4
CDR3: ASSPGQGLHNSPLH

J: TRBJ2-1
V: TRBV12-3/TRBV12-4
CDR3: ASSSRPGSSYNEQF

J: TRBJ1-1
V: TRBV7-3
CDR3: ASSVKQGRVTEAF

J: TRBJ2-3
V: TRBV7-8
CDR3: ASSLNRADTQY

J: TRBJ2-3
V: TRBV6-2/TRBV6-3
CDR3: ASSRNDDTQY

J: TRBJ2-3
V: TRBV27
CDR3: ASSLPPSGGFTDTQY

J: TRBJ2-1
V: TRBV7-9
CDR3: ASSLWGDYNEQF

J: TRBJ1-5
V: TRBV20-1
CDR3: SARAGQTYQPQH

J: TRBJ2-6
V: TRBV5-8
CDR3: ASSLHQGANVLT

J: TRBJ2-2
V: TRBV20-1
CDR3: SARTPGELF

J: TRBJ2-7
V: TRBV27
CDR3: ASRVAGVNEQY

J: TRBJ2-1
V: TRBV6-5
CDR3: ASSYRVAGGSYNEQF

J: TRBJ1-3
V: TRBV29-1
CDR3: SVSTDSGNTIY

J: TRBJ2-1
V: TRBV18
CDR3: ASSRDRSEQF

J: TRBJ2-3
V: TRBV18
CDR3: ASSRQPGQGTDTQY

J: TRBJ2-3
V: TRBV6-6
CDR3: ASSYLGTDTQY

J: TRBJ1-1
V: TRBV30
CDR3: AWSGPGATEAF

J: TRBJ1-3
V: TRBV4-2
CDR3: ASSQDPSFGAGNTIY

J: TRBJ1-2
V: TRBV20-1
CDR3: SARSGAQGFHYGYT

J: TRBJ2-5
V: TRBV5-8
CDR3: ASSSRLVQETQY

J: TRBJ2-5
V: TRBV20-1
CDR3: SARDPRGGVETQY

J: TRBJ2-7
V: TRBV5-1
CDR3: ASSPGTQYEQY

J: TRBJ2-3
V: TRBV5-1
CDR3: ASSLGGRGATDTQY

J: TRBJ2-6
V: TRBV5-1
CDR3: ASSLASSGANVLT

J: TRBJ2-3
V: TRBV15
CDR3: ATSRGEGALFTDTQY

J: TRBJ2-3
V: TRBV5-1
CDR3: ASSLGLAFSTDTQY